This is a list of T cell receptor beta chains from one sample in a study of T cell changes during pregnancy in multiple sclerosis. The method was immunoSEQ multiplex PCR; TCRdb's version includes in-frame clones alone and lacks a portion of them. The sample has about 31,000 clones, about 91% seen once. Specimen: CD8+ T cells from peripheral blood mononuclear cells, collected before pregnancy. All receptors derive from a female donor with multiple sclerosis, enrolled in a pregnancy study. Each CDR3 is given with its conserved first and last residue. D genes are given only for firm matches. Not all rows give a size; the values are once, few, many and, for expanded clones, a class.

v_call: TRBV6-1
d_call: TRBD2
cdr3_length: 15
j_call: TRBJ2-7
clone_size: -
cdr3_nt: TGTGCCAGCAGTGAAGCTAGCGGGGGGGCCTACGAGCAGTACTTC
cdr3_aa: CASSEASGGAYEQYF

v_call: TRBV6-6
d_call: -
cdr3_length: 15
j_call: TRBJ1-5
clone_size: -
cdr3_nt: TGTGCCAGCAGTCCCTTCTCAGGTAGCAATCAGCCCCAGCATTTT
cdr3_aa: CASSPFSGSNQPQHF

v_call: TRBV28
d_call: -
cdr3_length: 13
j_call: TRBJ1-2
clone_size: -
cdr3_nt: TGTGCCAGCAGTCCACACAATAACTATGGCTACACCTTC
cdr3_aa: CASSPHNNYGYTF

v_call: TRBV25-1
d_call: -
cdr3_length: 15
j_call: TRBJ1-2
clone_size: once
cdr3_nt: TGTGCCAGCAGTGATGTCGGGGTTCTATCCTATGGCTACACCTTC
cdr3_aa: CASSDVGVLSYGYTF

v_call: TRBV5-6
d_call: -
cdr3_length: 13
j_call: TRBJ2-7
clone_size: -
cdr3_nt: TGTGCCAGCAGTGTCGGGAGCTCCTACGAGCAGTACTTC
cdr3_aa: CASSVGSSYEQYF

v_call: TRBV27
d_call: -
cdr3_length: 13
j_call: TRBJ1-1
clone_size: -
cdr3_nt: TGTGCCAGCAGTTTATCGCGGGGAACTGAAGCTTTCTTT
cdr3_aa: CASSLSRGTEAFF

v_call: TRBV7-2
d_call: -
cdr3_length: 14
j_call: TRBJ1-5
clone_size: -
cdr3_nt: TGTGCCAGCAGCTTAGTCCACGGGAGTCAGCCCCAGCATTTT
cdr3_aa: CASSLVHGSQPQHF

v_call: TRBV5-6
d_call: TRBD1
cdr3_length: 14
j_call: TRBJ2-7
clone_size: -
cdr3_nt: TGTGCCAGCAGCTTGGGGACAGGGTACTACGAGCAGTACTTC
cdr3_aa: CASSLGTGYYEQYF

v_call: TRBV11-2
d_call: TRBD2
cdr3_length: 16
j_call: TRBJ2-5
clone_size: -
cdr3_nt: TGTGCCAGCAGCTTCTCTAGCGGGAGTATCCAAGAGACCCAGTACTTC
cdr3_aa: CASSFSSGSIQETQYF

v_call: TRBV19
d_call: TRBD1
cdr3_length: 15
j_call: TRBJ1-5
clone_size: -
cdr3_nt: TGTGCCAGTAGTACCCGGGACAGAGGCAATCAGCCCCAGCATTTT
cdr3_aa: CASSTRDRGNQPQHF

v_call: TRBV27
d_call: TRBD1
cdr3_length: 16
j_call: TRBJ2-7
clone_size: -
cdr3_nt: TGTGCCAGCAGTCCCGGCGCGCCGGGACAGGACATCGAGCAGTACTTC
cdr3_aa: CASSPGAPGQDIEQYF

v_call: TRBV30
d_call: -
cdr3_length: 14
j_call: TRBJ1-5
clone_size: -
cdr3_nt: TGTGCCTGGAGGCACCCTAGGGGAATTCAGCCCCAGCATTTT
cdr3_aa: CAWRHPRGIQPQHF